This T cell receptor (beta chain) was sequenced in a study of T cells in Graves' hyperthyroidism and ophthalmopathy. Study outcomes and limitations: Ophthalmopathy and stable hyperthyroidism were told apart by a 13 V-J model.

With respect to this clonotype: Its antigen is not known. The CDR3 carries no conserved terminal phenylalanine or tryptophan, so it likely arises from a read error.

From RNA transcripts, TCR beta CDR3 regions were amplified. RT-PCR in the first round (using the HTBI primer set) targeted the TCR CDR3. TCRdb re-derived calls from the multiplex PCR reads in MiXCR, one entry per CDR3 protein. Of some 380,000 distinct CDR3 sequences listed, roughly 13% are singletons. The germline V gene has CDR1 SGHRS and CDR2 YFSETQ. Trimming pared 4 bases from V and 4 bases from J, leaving 18 bases between. The length of the CDR3 is 15 residues. The V gene is TRBV5-1, the J gene TRBJ2-7, with a tentative D call TRBD1 (6 bases). This TCR was sampled from a man aged 25-45 years with Graves' hyperthyroidism that later progressed to Graves' ophthalmopathy. The sample comprised blood. The CDR3 sequence: CASSVGQTTGYEQYL. CDR3 DNA: TGCGCCAGCAGCGTCGGACAGACGACAGGTTACGAGCAGTACCTC.